Listed below are T cell receptor beta chains from one sample, sequenced in a study of early T cells in non-severe SARS-CoV-2 infection. TCRdb independently ran MiXCR on the 5' RACE reads; one entry per CDR3 protein. This sample yields more than 65,000 distinct CDR3 sequences, of which roughly 4.6% are seen a single time; more than 3% belongs to the top ten. This specimen consisted of whole blood, obtained at baseline. The receptors shown here come from an adult who was a healthcare worker with PCR-confirmed SARS-CoV-2 infection or an uninfected control (not recorded which). The donor label of this sample is uncertain. Each CDR3 is given with its conserved first and last residue. Fields, in order: clone size, CDR3 length, J gene, V gene, D gene, CDR3 DNA, CDR3 protein. A D gene is named only where the DNA matches it firmly. The size of a clone is reported for some rows only, either as once, few or many, or as a class for expanded clones.

- 16 TRBJ2-3 TRBV6-4 - TGTGCCAGCAGTCCTAGGGCGGGACGTACAACAGATACGCAGTATTTT CASSPRAGRTTDTQYF
- 16 TRBJ2-5 TRBV28 TRBD1 TGTGCCAGCAGTTTATACCGGGACAGGGTGGGGGAGAACCAGTACTTC CASSLYRDRVGENQYF
many 13 TRBJ2-1 TRBV10-3 TRBD2 TGTGCCATCAGAGCGGGGGGGCCCAATGAGCAGTTCTTC CAIRAGGPNEQFF
few 17 TRBJ2-3 TRBV24-1 - TGTGCCACCAGTGATTTGCGAAAGCTGGACGGGACAGATACGCAGTATTTT CATSDLRKLDGTDTQYF
many 15 TRBJ2-7 TRBV12-3/TRBV12-4 TRBD1 TGTGCCAGCAGTTTAGAGGGGACAGGCGGATACGAGCAGTACTTC CASSLEGTGGYEQYF
many 14 TRBJ1-1 TRBV7-9 - TGTGCCAGCAGCTCTGCGGCCAGGAACACTGAAGCTTTCTTT CASSSAARNTEAFF
- 16 TRBJ1-1 TRBV7-9 - TGTGCCAGCAGCTTAGACAGGAGACAGGTGAACACTGAAGCTTTCTTT CASSLDRRQVNTEAFF
- 15 TRBJ1-4 TRBV7-9 - TGTGCCAGCAGCAGTAACAGGGCCTCTAATGAAAAACTGTTTTTT CASSSNRASNEKLFF
many 14 TRBJ2-1 TRBV7-9 TRBD1 TGTGCCAGCAGCCCAGGGACAGGGAGGGATGAGCAGTTCTTC CASSPGTGRDEQFF
few 14 TRBJ1-2 TRBV7-2 - TGTGCCAGCAGCTTAATTTCCGGCACCTATGGCTACACCTTC CASSLISGTYGYTF
few 16 TRBJ1-1 TRBV7-2 - TGTGCCAGCAGCCCGGACAGCCCGGGGCTTAACACTGAAGCTTTCTTT CASSPDSPGLNTEAFF